The clone carrying this T cell receptor beta chain was recorded at least ten times. Its antigen is undetermined. The CDR3 contains 14 residues. V shed 6 bases and J shed 6 bases, with 15 bases lying between them. TCRdb fed the reads into MiXCR, producing one record per CDR3 protein. The table has 250,000 or so distinct CDR3 sequences, about 17% seen once. This entry is derived from a study of T cell repertoires in cytomegalovirus infection. Overall study results and limits: HLA-C-restricted CMV-specific TCR beta clonotypes were dominant in the ex vivo response.

The sequence derives from a human donor in good health (CMV status not recorded). Some clones in this sample may be carry-over from other donors' samples. V gene TRBV12-3 or TRBV12-4 combines with J gene TRBJ2-1; D is possibly TRBD1 or TRBD2 (6 bases each). Source material: CD8+ T cells from PBMCs. In nucleotides, the CDR3 is TGTGCCAGCAGGGTGGGGGGCAGCAGCAATGAGCAGTTCTTC. It translates to CASRVGGSSNEQFF.